One and the same sample provided the 5 T cell receptor beta chains below, sequenced in a study of blood T cell repertoires in COVID-19. The data were produced by immunoSEQ multiplex PCR, yet TCRdb's version contains in-frame clones alone and is incomplete. The table has approximately 100,000 clones, roughly 84% seen once. The sequenced material came from peripheral blood. The receptor set was obtained from a human donor in a cohort sampled during active COVID-19.

This chain joins TRBV10-3 and TRBJ1-5; D unresolved. Germline CDR1 reads ENHRY; CDR2 reads SYGVKD. The CDR3 totals 12 residues. V gave up 2 bases and J gave up 5 bases, with 4 bases separating them. CDR3 residues: CAISETDQPQHF. CDR3 DNA: TGTGCCATCAGTGAGACGGATCAGCCCCAGCATTTT.

This rearrangement joins TRBV30 to TRBJ1-4; possibly TRBD1 for D (5 bases). Germline values: CDR1 GTSNPN, CDR2 SVGIG (reference sequence). V gave up 8 bases and J gave up 10 bases, with 11 bases separating them. The CDR3 spans 10 residues. CDR3 protein: CAGGTGKLFF. Here the CDR3 DNA reads TGTGCCGGGGGGACGGGAAAACTGTTTTTT.

The V call is TRBV5-6, the J call TRBJ2-7, with D tentatively TRBD2 (5 bases). Trimming removed 4 bases at V and 3 bases at J, with 20 bases between. Germline V CDR1 and CDR2: SGHDT, YYEEEE. The CDR3 extends over 16 amino acids. Here the CDR3 DNA reads TGTGCCAGCAGCACCGACTCGGGGATGGCGCTCTACGAGCAGTACTTC. Translated, it gives CASSTDSGMALYEQYF.

On this clone: The junction departs from germline at one end; a sequencing error may be responsible. The rearrangement links TRBV28 to TRBJ2-2; weak D call: TRBD1 (5 bases). Germline lookup yields CDR1 MDHEN and CDR2 SYDVKM. The CDR3 spans 14 residues. This chain's CDR3 is CLQGLPRATGELFF. CDR3 DNA sequence: TGCCTCCAGGGTCTACCTAGGGCTACCGGGGAGCTGTTTTTT.

CDR3 nucleotides: TGTGCCAGCAGTGCAGGGTTAGAGACCCAGTACTTC. Residues: CASSAGLETQYF. The J gene is TRBJ2-5, the V gene TRBV6-4; a weak D match, TRBD1 (5 bases). Germline CDR1 MRHNA, CDR2 SNTAGT. The V and J ends lost 4 bases and 4 bases respectively, with 7 bases between them. CDR3 length: 12 amino acids.